These 19 T cell receptor beta chains originate from one sample sequenced in a study of T cells in tumors after PD-1 blockade. The table came from immunoSEQ multiplex PCR; TCRdb's copy has only in-frame clones and leaves some out. The sample holds some 47,000 clones, more than 70% seen once. This sample comprised PBMCs, obtained before anti-PD-1 treatment. The receptors come from a human donor with basal cell carcinoma.

The chain employs TRBV27 and TRBJ2-1; 10 positions agree with TRBD2. Germline values: CDR1 MNHEY, CDR2 SMNVEV (reference sequence). V was pared by 5 bases and J by 8 bases, with 12 bases of the junction left unmatched. The CDR3 contains 16 residues. CDR3 sequence reads: CASSAPGLASGYEQFF. The CDR3 coding sequence is TGTGCCAGCAGTGCGCCGGGACTAGCGTCCGGGTATGAGCAGTTCTTC.

J is TRBJ2-1 and V is TRBV5-4, with 9 nucleotides matching TRBD2. V shed 0 bases and J 5 bases; nucleotides not matched to a gene: 9. Per germline, CDR1 SGHNT and CDR2 YYREEE (reference sequence). This CDR3 contains 17 residues. The CDR3 sequence is CASSLDTSSGINNEQFF. The CDR3 bases are TGTGCCAGCAGCTTGGATACGTCTAGCGGGATCAACAATGAGCAGTTCTTC.

The chain has TRBV19 and TRBJ2-1, with TRBD2 matching 10 bases. Germline V lookup: CDR1 LNHDA, CDR2 SQIVND (reference sequence). V gave up 4 bases and J gave up 4 bases; unmatched junction bases: 13. The CDR3 is made up of 18 amino acids. The CDR3 DNA sequence: TGTGCCAGTAGTAGGGCTAGCGGGAGTGGAGTCCCGTACAATGAGCAGTTCTTC. The encoded protein is CASSRASGSGVPYNEQFF. The full variable domain, completed using reference TRBV19 and TRBJ2-1, is DGGITQSPKYLFRKEGQNVTLSCEQNLNHDAMYWYRQDPGQGLRLIYYSQIVNDFQKGDIAEGYSVSREKKESFPLTVTSAQKNPTAFYLCASSRASGSGVPYNEQFFGPGTRLTVL.

This clone was observed a handful of times. This chain connects TRBV6-5 to TRBJ1-5; 10 bases agree with TRBD1. Germline V CDR1 and CDR2: MNHEY, SVGAGI. Unmatched junction bases numbered 6, after V lost 10 bases and J lost 6 bases. The CDR3 totals 13 residues. The CDR3 loop is CATRQGASQPQHF. DNA for the CDR3: TGTGCCACCCGACAGGGGGCGAGTCAGCCCCAGCATTTT.

The chain links TRBV2 to TRBJ1-1; D may be TRBD1 (6 bases). The ends were cut back, 6 bases at V and 0 bases at J, with 11 bases in the middle. Germline V CDR1 and CDR2: SNHLY, FYNNEI. This CDR3 contains 14 residues. The CDR3 region has the DNA TGTGCCAGCAGAGGGGACACCCTGAACACTGAAGCTTTCTTT. Protein sequence: CASRGDTLNTEAFF.

The chain combines TRBV12-5 with TRBJ1-4; the D gene is possibly TRBD1 (6 bases). This CDR3 comprises 13 residues. Germline V lookup: CDR1 LGHNT, CDR2 FRNRAP. V was pared by 6 bases and J by 6 bases, with 11 bases between. The CDR3 sequence: CASGLGADEKLFF. CDR3 nucleotide sequence: TGTGCTAGTGGCCTGGGGGCGGATGAAAAACTGTTTTTT.

This chain uses TRBV5-1 with TRBJ2-7; 7 bases are a match to TRBD1. This CDR3 has 15 amino acids. CDR1 is SGHRS, CDR2 YFSETQ, per germline. J lost 2 bases, V lost 4 bases, and 9 bases had no gene match. CDR3 DNA sequence: TGCGCCAGCAGCGCGCAGGGGGAAAGTGCCTACGAGCAGTACTTC. Translated: CASSAQGESAYEQYF.

The chain links TRBV11-3 to TRBJ1-1, with a weak D call TRBD1 (5 bases). With 3 bases removed from V and 0 bases from J, the gap between germline ends came to 5 bases. This CDR3 is 13 amino acids long. Germline CDR1 SGHNT, CDR2 YENEEA. CDR3 sequence: CASSLGVNTEAFF. CDR3 coding DNA: TGTGCCAGCAGCTTGGGGGTGAACACTGAAGCTTTCTTT.

CDR3 protein: CASSPGPRSTDTQYF. The CDR3 DNA reads as TGTGCCAGCAGCCCCGGGCCACGTAGCACAGATACGCAGTATTTT. The V gene is TRBV3-1 (or the pseudogene TRBV3-2), the J gene TRBJ2-3; D unclear. The CDR3 spans 15 residues. V was trimmed by 4 bases and J by 0 bases, leaving 11 bases between them. Per germline, CDR1 LGHDT and CDR2 YNNKEL (reference sequence).

In this sample, this clone turned up a few times. The chain employs TRBV15 and TRBJ2-1; 8 bases align to TRBD2. Trimming took 5 bases from V and 8 from J; bases not matched to a gene: 17. The CDR3 consists of 17 residues. Germline V gene lookup returns CDR1 LNHNV and CDR2 YYDKDF (reference sequence). The CDR3: CATSSLNPGLVVYEQFF. CDR3 bases: TGTGCCACCAGCTCACTAAACCCGGGACTAGTCGTATATGAGCAGTTCTTC.

The CDR3 DNA sequence: TGTGCCAGCAGTCTCCGTTTGGGGAAAGAGACCCAGTACTTC. The encoded protein is CASSLRLGKETQYF. The chain has TRBV27 and TRBJ2-5, with unresolved D. The CDR3 loop spans 14 amino acids. Germline values: CDR1 MNHEY, CDR2 SMNVEV (reference sequence). V shed 5 bases and J shed 3 bases, with 13 bases lying between them.

This sequence joins TRBV5-4 and TRBJ2-3; the D gene is possibly TRBD2 (6 bases). Germline CDR1 reads SGHNT; CDR2 reads YYREEE (reference sequence). The CDR3 runs 14 residues. With 9 bases removed from V and 6 bases from J, the gap between germline ends came to 20 bases. CDR3 sequence reads: CAILPLGGGDTQYF. The CDR3 nucleotides are TGTGCCATCCTCCCCCTGGGGGGAGGCGATACGCAGTATTTT.

This clone has more than one count but fewer than ten. The V gene is TRBV6-1, the J gene TRBJ2-7; 7 positions match TRBD2. Germline lookup yields CDR1 MNHNS and CDR2 SASEGT. With 1 base clipped from V and 6 bases from J, the junction kept 9 bases outside the gene matches. CDR3 length: 15 residues. DNA of the CDR3: TGTGCCAGCAGTGAAGGGGGAGGGACCCTCGCCGAGCAGTACTTC. Translating gives CASSEGGGTLAEQYF.

The chain couples TRBV7-9 to TRBJ2-7, with D unresolved. V was pared by 1 base and J by 6 bases, with 7 bases between. The germline CDR1 and CDR2 sequences are SEHNR and FQNEAQ (reference sequence). The CDR3 runs 12 residues. CDR3 sequence (DNA): TGTGCCAGCAGCTTAGAGACCGCCGAGCAGTACTTC. The encoded protein is CASSLETAEQYF.

The J gene is TRBJ2-7, the V gene TRBV21-1; the D segment call TRBD2 is taken from the table without a DNA check. TRBV21-1 is flagged as a pseudogene. The CDR3 is 14 amino acids. CDR3: CASNKLTLNYEQYF. The DNA of the CDR3 is TGTGCCAGCAATAAGCTTACCCTAAACTACGAGCAGTACTTC.

The V and J genes are TRBV15 and TRBJ2-7, with 7 bases fitting TRBD1. Unmatched junction bases numbered 5, after V lost 3 bases and J lost 3 bases. The germline V gene has CDR1 LNHNV and CDR2 YYDKDF (reference sequence). CDR3 size: 14 residues. CDR3 nucleotide sequence: TGTGCCACCAGCAGTCTGGACAGGAGCTACGAGCAGTACTTC. This translates into CATSSLDRSYEQYF.

This clone was seen at least ten times. The chain recombines TRBV7-9 with TRBJ2-5, with TRBD1 matching 9 bases. Germline V gives CDR1 SEHNR, CDR2 FQNEAQ (reference sequence). The CDR3 is 15 residues long. V lost 1 base and J lost 5; bases outside the gene matches: 5. The CDR3 sequence: CASSLGTGVSETQYF. The CDR3 nucleotides are TGTGCCAGCAGCTTAGGGACAGGGGTTAGTGAGACCCAGTACTTC. Filled out from reference TRBV7-9 and TRBJ2-5, the complete variable domain reads DTGVSQNPRHKITKRGQNVTFRCDPISEHNRLYWYRQTLGQGPEFLTYFQNEAQLEKSRLLSDRFSAERPKGSFSTLEIQRTEQGDSAMYLCASSLGTGVSETQYFGPGTRLLVL.

This clone occurred a few times. V and J are TRBV10-2 and TRBJ2-1, with 7 bases aligning to TRBD2. This CDR3 comprises 17 residues. Trimming cost V 3 bases and J 7 bases; bases outside gene matches: 15. The germline V gene has CDR1 WSHSY and CDR2 SAAADI. This CDR3 reads CASSDPSGANLGNEQFF. In nucleotides, the CDR3 is TGCGCCAGCAGTGATCCCAGCGGGGCAAACCTCGGGAATGAGCAGTTCTTC.

This clone was counted a few times. CDR3 bases: TGTGCCAGCAGCTCGACTAGCGGGATGACCTACGAGCAGTACTTC. It translates to CASSSTSGMTYEQYF. The genes are TRBV13 and TRBJ2-7; 11 bases match TRBD2. CDR1 and CDR2 from the germline V gene are PRHDT and FYEKMQ (reference sequence). The junction had 4 bases not matched to a gene; V was cut back by 4 bases and J by 2 bases. CDR3 length: 15 residues.